This record covers a single T cell receptor (beta chain). This entry belongs to a study of blood T cell repertoires in COVID-19. Study-wide background: Both acute and convalescent COVID-19 samples were obtained from the United States, Italy and Spain. T cells, B-cell-depleted T cells, or PBMCs supplied cDNA or gDNA.

The protocol was immunoSEQ multiplex PCR, while the TCRdb copy is restricted to in-frame clones and leaves out a portion. The sample consists of 200,000 to 300,000 clones, 85% to 90% of them appearing once. Participants came from some 23 US areas, aged about 18 to 89 years. Sequencing input: PBMCs or T cells enriched from blood (not recorded which). This clonotype was sampled from a man aged 45-60 years who had been exposed to COVID-19.

This CDR3 is CASSLALMTSGYTDTQYF. The CDR3 bases are TGTGCCAGCAGCTTAGCCCTTATGACTAGCGGTTACACAGATACGCAGTATTTT. This chain connects TRBV7-2 to TRBJ2-3; 9 bases agree with TRBD2. Looked up from germline, CDR1 is SGHTA and CDR2 is FQGNSA. CDR3 size: 18 residues. Germline trimming cut 0 bases from V and 2 bases from J; bases unmatched to any gene: 9. Supplemented by reference TRBV7-2 and TRBJ2-3, the full variable domain reads GAGVSQSPSNKVTEKGKDVELRCDPISGHTALYWYRQSLGQGLEFLIYFQGNSAPDKSGLPSDRFSAERTGGSVSTLTIQRTQQEDSAVYLCASSLALMTSGYTDTQYFGPGTRLTVL.